The rows below give T cell receptor beta chains drawn from one sample of a study of OX40 agonist ivuxolimab in advanced cancers. The method was immunoSEQ multiplex PCR; TCRdb's version includes in-frame clones alone and lacks a portion of them. Found here are some 80,000 clones, 80% to 90% of them singletons; the top ten hold 20% to 25%. Sequencing was performed on CD4+ or CD8+ T cells sorted from blood, taken in a trial of the OX40 agonist ivuxolimab. Receptor source: an adult with an advanced solid tumor such as melanoma, head and neck, liver or kidney cancer. The CDR3 runs from the conserved cysteine through the conserved F or W. The D gene is left open where the match is weak. Only part of the rows carry a size: once, few, many, or a class if the clone is expanded.

v_gene: TRBV11-2; d_gene: NA; j_gene: TRBJ1-5; abundance: NA; CDR3nt: TGTGCCAGCAGCCCAGATACGACAGATCAGCCCCAGCATTTT; CDR3aa: CASSPDTTDQPQHF
v_gene: TRBV18; d_gene: TRBD2; j_gene: TRBJ2-1; abundance: NA; CDR3nt: TGTGCCAGCTCACGAACTAGCGGGGGTTCCTACAATGAGCAGTTCTTC; CDR3aa: CASSRTSGGSYNEQFF
v_gene: TRBV14; d_gene: NA; j_gene: TRBJ2-2; abundance: NA; CDR3nt: TGTGCCAGCAGGGGCGGACGCCCCACCGGGGAGCTGTTTTTT; CDR3aa: CASRGGRPTGELFF
v_gene: TRBV5-4; d_gene: TRBD1; j_gene: TRBJ1-4; abundance: NA; CDR3nt: TGTGCCAGCAGCATCGGGACAGGGCTCGAAAAACTGTTTTTT; CDR3aa: CASSIGTGLEKLFF
v_gene: TRBV6-1; d_gene: NA; j_gene: TRBJ1-5; abundance: NA; CDR3nt: TGTGCCAGCAGTTTACAGGTCAGTCAGCCCCAGCATTTT; CDR3aa: CASSLQVSQPQHF
v_gene: TRBV30; d_gene: TRBD1; j_gene: TRBJ1-1; abundance: NA; CDR3nt: TGTGCCTGGAGTAGGGACAGGGGGATGCCTGAAGCTTTCTTT; CDR3aa: CAWSRDRGMPEAFF
v_gene: TRBV7-2; d_gene: TRBD1; j_gene: TRBJ2-7; abundance: few; CDR3nt: TGTGCCAGCAGCCAGGGACAGGGGGCGCGTAAGCAGTACTTC; CDR3aa: CASSQGQGARKQYF
v_gene: TRBV7-9; d_gene: NA; j_gene: TRBJ1-1; abundance: once; CDR3nt: TGTGCCAGCAGCCTGGACACGGGAGCGGGGGACACTGAAGCTTTCTTT; CDR3aa: CASSLDTGAGDTEAFF
v_gene: TRBV5-6; d_gene: TRBD2; j_gene: TRBJ2-1; abundance: NA; CDR3nt: TGTGCCAGCAGCTTTCGGGGCTGGCGGGAGCTAAACAATGAGCAGTTCTTC; CDR3aa: CASSFRGWRELNNEQFF
v_gene: TRBV5-1; d_gene: NA; j_gene: TRBJ2-7; abundance: NA; CDR3nt: TGCGCCAGCAGCGAGGGGGACATCTTAGGTGAGCAGTACTTC; CDR3aa: CASSEGDILGEQYF
v_gene: TRBV20-1; d_gene: TRBD1; j_gene: TRBJ1-2; abundance: few; CDR3nt: TGCAGTGCACAGGGGGACTATGGCTACACCTTC; CDR3aa: CSAQGDYGYTF
v_gene: TRBV9; d_gene: NA; j_gene: TRBJ1-1; abundance: NA; CDR3nt: TGTGCCAGCAGCGTAGCTGGGAACACTGAAGCTTTCTTT; CDR3aa: CASSVAGNTEAFF
v_gene: TRBV5-1; d_gene: TRBD1; j_gene: TRBJ2-1; abundance: NA; CDR3nt: TGCGCCAGCAGCTGGACAGGGCAGAGCTCCTACAATGAGCAGTTCTTC; CDR3aa: CASSWTGQSSYNEQFF
v_gene: TRBV4-1; d_gene: NA; j_gene: TRBJ2-6; abundance: NA; CDR3nt: TGCGCCAGCAGCCACCCGGCCAAGGGCGTCTCTGGGGCCAACGTCCTGACTTTC; CDR3aa: CASSHPAKGVSGANVLTF
v_gene: TRBV6-5; d_gene: TRBD1; j_gene: TRBJ1-1; abundance: NA; CDR3nt: TGTGCCAGCAGATTACAGGGGGCGAGCACTGAAGCTTTCTTT; CDR3aa: CASRLQGASTEAFF
v_gene: TRBV5-6; d_gene: TRBD2; j_gene: TRBJ2-7; abundance: NA; CDR3nt: TGTGCCAGCAGCTATGGACTAGCGCAGAACGAGCAGTACTTC; CDR3aa: CASSYGLAQNEQYF
v_gene: TRBV19; d_gene: NA; j_gene: TRBJ2-2; abundance: NA; CDR3nt: TGTGCCAGTAGTCAGGGTGGAGCGAACACCGGGGAGCTGTTTTTT; CDR3aa: CASSQGGANTGELFF
v_gene: TRBV2; d_gene: NA; j_gene: TRBJ1-4; abundance: few; CDR3nt: TGTGCCAGCAGTGCAGACACTTCAACTAATGAAAAACTGTTTTTT; CDR3aa: CASSADTSTNEKLFF
v_gene: TRBV5-1; d_gene: TRBD1; j_gene: TRBJ1-3; abundance: few; CDR3nt: TGCGCCAGCAGGGACAGGGCGGCCTCTGGAAACACCATATATTTT; CDR3aa: CASRDRAASGNTIYF
v_gene: TRBV5-1; d_gene: NA; j_gene: TRBJ1-1; abundance: NA; CDR3nt: TGCGCCAGCAGCGTTTCAGGAGTGGAAACTGAAGCTTTCTTT; CDR3aa: CASSVSGVETEAFF
v_gene: TRBV19; d_gene: NA; j_gene: TRBJ1-5; abundance: NA; CDR3nt: TGTGCCAGTAGTTCACCGGGACGGAGCAATCAGCCCCAGCATTTT; CDR3aa: CASSSPGRSNQPQHF
v_gene: TRBV16; d_gene: NA; j_gene: TRBJ1-1; abundance: NA; CDR3nt: TGTGCCAGCAGCCAATCCGGCAGGGAGGCTTTCTTT; CDR3aa: CASSQSGREAFF
v_gene: TRBV30; d_gene: TRBD1; j_gene: TRBJ2-5; abundance: NA; CDR3nt: TGTGCCGGGACAGGGGTGGTGGAGACCCAGTACTTC; CDR3aa: CAGTGVVETQYF
v_gene: TRBV7-9; d_gene: NA; j_gene: TRBJ1-2; abundance: NA; CDR3nt: TGTGCCAGCAGCTTAGAAAATGGACAGACTTATGGCTACACCTTC; CDR3aa: CASSLENGQTYGYTF
v_gene: TRBV7-5; d_gene: NA; j_gene: TRBJ2-7; abundance: NA; CDR3nt: TGTGCCAGAAGCTCCACTAGAGAGAGCCCAACCTACGAGCAGTACTTC; CDR3aa: CARSSTRESPTYEQYF
v_gene: TRBV5-1; d_gene: TRBD1; j_gene: TRBJ2-7; abundance: once; CDR3nt: TGCGCCAGCAGCCCACTGCCGGGACAGAGCTCCTACGAGCAGTACTTC; CDR3aa: CASSPLPGQSSYEQYF
v_gene: TRBV4-1; d_gene: TRBD2; j_gene: TRBJ2-1; abundance: NA; CDR3nt: TGCGCCAGCAGCCAACCATACCCGACTAGCGGGAGGGAGAATGAGCAGTTCTTC; CDR3aa: CASSQPYPTSGRENEQFF
v_gene: TRBV25-1; d_gene: NA; j_gene: TRBJ2-7; abundance: NA; CDR3nt: TGTGCCAGCAGTGCCCCTGGGGGCCCAGCGTACTTC; CDR3aa: CASSAPGGPAYF
v_gene: TRBV7-9; d_gene: TRBD1; j_gene: TRBJ2-7; abundance: once; CDR3nt: TGTGCCACCGCCTCGGGACAGTTCTACGAGCAGTACTTC; CDR3aa: CATASGQFYEQYF
v_gene: TRBV19; d_gene: NA; j_gene: TRBJ1-1; abundance: NA; CDR3nt: TGTGCCAGTAAAAGGCTTGAAGGGCGGGATGAAGCTTTCTTT; CDR3aa: CASKRLEGRDEAFF
v_gene: TRBV20-1; d_gene: NA; j_gene: TRBJ1-2; abundance: NA; CDR3nt: TGCAGTGCTAAAGCGGCGGGTGGCTACACCTTC; CDR3aa: CSAKAAGGYTF
v_gene: TRBV6-1; d_gene: NA; j_gene: TRBJ2-7; abundance: NA; CDR3nt: TGTGCCAGCAGTGAACCCGCCAGGATCTACGAGCAGTACTTC; CDR3aa: CASSEPARIYEQYF
v_gene: TRBV18; d_gene: NA; j_gene: TRBJ1-1; abundance: NA; CDR3nt: TGTGCCAGCTCCGGGGAACAGGACACTGAAGCTTTCTTT; CDR3aa: CASSGEQDTEAFF
v_gene: TRBV5-1; d_gene: NA; j_gene: TRBJ2-5; abundance: NA; CDR3nt: TGCGCCAGCAGCTTGAACCCTCAAGAGACCCAGTACTTC; CDR3aa: CASSLNPQETQYF
v_gene: TRBV11-2; d_gene: NA; j_gene: TRBJ1-1; abundance: NA; CDR3nt: TGTGCCAGCAGCTTGGTGGGTAGGAACACTGAAGCTTTCTTT; CDR3aa: CASSLVGRNTEAFF
v_gene: TRBV19; d_gene: TRBD2; j_gene: TRBJ2-2; abundance: NA; CDR3nt: TGTGCCAGTAGCTCGCGGGAGAGCACCGGGGAGCTGTTTTTT; CDR3aa: CASSSRESTGELFF
v_gene: TRBV7-9; d_gene: NA; j_gene: TRBJ2-5; abundance: NA; CDR3nt: TGTGCCAGCAGCCACTATCTGATGGAGACCCAGTACTTC; CDR3aa: CASSHYLMETQYF
v_gene: TRBV29-1; d_gene: NA; j_gene: TRBJ1-1; abundance: NA; CDR3nt: TGCAGCGTTGTTCAGGGCAGTCCCGTGAACACTGAAGCTTTCTTT; CDR3aa: CSVVQGSPVNTEAFF
v_gene: TRBV5-6; d_gene: NA; j_gene: TRBJ2-7; abundance: NA; CDR3nt: TGTGCCAGCACCCCCTCGACAGGAGAGGGTTCCTACGAGCAGTACTTC; CDR3aa: CASTPSTGEGSYEQYF
v_gene: TRBV18; d_gene: NA; j_gene: TRBJ1-6; abundance: NA; CDR3nt: TGTGCCAGCTCACTCTCTGGACAGAGAAGCTCCTATAATTCACCCCTCCACTTT; CDR3aa: CASSLSGQRSSYNSPLHF
v_gene: TRBV27; d_gene: NA; j_gene: TRBJ1-5; abundance: few; CDR3nt: TGTGCCAGCAGTTTTGGGTGGGATCAGCCCCAGCATTTT; CDR3aa: CASSFGWDQPQHF
v_gene: TRBV2; d_gene: NA; j_gene: TRBJ1-1; abundance: NA; CDR3nt: TGTGCCAGCAGTGAACGTTCGAACACTGAAGCTTTCTTT; CDR3aa: CASSERSNTEAFF
v_gene: TRBV19; d_gene: NA; j_gene: TRBJ1-5; abundance: few; CDR3nt: TGTGCCAGCACAGAGGGAGGTTCAAGCCAGCCCCAGCATTTT; CDR3aa: CASTEGGSSQPQHF
v_gene: TRBV28; d_gene: NA; j_gene: TRBJ2-7; abundance: NA; CDR3nt: TGTGCCAGCACGCGGGACAGTGGTACCGAGCAGTACTTC; CDR3aa: CASTRDSGTEQYF
v_gene: TRBV11-2; d_gene: NA; j_gene: TRBJ1-1; abundance: NA; CDR3nt: TGTGCCAGTTTACCAGCGGGGGCCGACACTGAAGCTTTCTTT; CDR3aa: CASLPAGADTEAFF
v_gene: TRBV4-1; d_gene: NA; j_gene: TRBJ2-6; abundance: NA; CDR3nt: TGCGCCAGCAGCCAAGGGGTGGTCTCTGGGGCCAACGTCCTGACTTTC; CDR3aa: CASSQGVVSGANVLTF
v_gene: TRBV5-6; d_gene: NA; j_gene: TRBJ1-5; abundance: few; CDR3nt: TGTGCCAGCAGCTGGGGGGGAGGGAATCAGCCCCAGCATTTT; CDR3aa: CASSWGGGNQPQHF
v_gene: TRBV25-1; d_gene: TRBD2; j_gene: TRBJ2-1; abundance: NA; CDR3nt: TGTGCCAGCAGTCCCCCTAAGGTAGCGGGAGTCGAGCAGTTCTTC; CDR3aa: CASSPPKVAGVEQFF
v_gene: TRBV27; d_gene: NA; j_gene: TRBJ1-2; abundance: NA; CDR3nt: TGTGCCAGCAGTGCGGAAGGGGGGCATGGCTACACCTTC; CDR3aa: CASSAEGGHGYTF
v_gene: TRBV18; d_gene: TRBD1; j_gene: TRBJ1-1; abundance: NA; CDR3nt: TGTGCCAGCTCACCCGGACAGGCTCGGAACACTGAAGCTTTCTTT; CDR3aa: CASSPGQARNTEAFF
v_gene: TRBV7-9; d_gene: TRBD1; j_gene: TRBJ1-1; abundance: NA; CDR3nt: TGTGCCAGCAGCGTTCCGGCCAGAGCGACAGGGGGCACTGAAGCTTTCTTT; CDR3aa: CASSVPARATGGTEAFF
v_gene: TRBV6-1; d_gene: NA; j_gene: TRBJ1-5; abundance: NA; CDR3nt: TGTGCCAGCAGTGAAGCGCATCCCAGGAGACTAGCAGGTAGCAATCAGCCCCAGCATTTT; CDR3aa: CASSEAHPRRLAGSNQPQHF
v_gene: TRBV19; d_gene: TRBD2; j_gene: TRBJ2-7; abundance: NA; CDR3nt: TGTGCCAGTAGTATCACGTATGCGGGGGGCTCCTACGAGCAGTACTTC; CDR3aa: CASSITYAGGSYEQYF
v_gene: TRBV10-1; d_gene: NA; j_gene: TRBJ2-3; abundance: once; CDR3nt: TGCGCCAGTCGACGGGGGCCCACAGATACGCAGTATTTT; CDR3aa: CASRRGPTDTQYF